This TCR beta chain originates from a study of sequential checkpoint blockade in melanoma. Repertoires were generated with immunoSEQ multiplex PCR, while TCRdb's copy carries only in-frame clones and drops some. The sample contains roughly 18,000 clones, over 60% of which appear only once. Treatment in this sample: randomized to nivolumab then ipilimumab (arm A) or the reverse (arm B). Germline lookup yields CDR1 SGHVS and CDR2 FNYEAQ. This CDR3 spans 14 amino acids. The V gene lost 3 bases and the J gene lost 5 bases, with 13 bases spanning the gap. This chain connects TRBV7-6 to TRBJ2-5; unclear D gene. This TCR was recovered from a human donor with melanoma. The sample was tumor tissue (inferred from file names), taken from a patient given nivolumab and ipilimumab in sequence. CDR3 in DNA: TGTGCCAGCAGCTTTCGGGCAAAGGTGGAGACCCAGTACTTC. Its protein is CASSFRAKVETQYF. The full variable domain, completed using reference TRBV7-6 and TRBJ2-5, is GAGVSQSPRYKVTKRGQDVALRCDPISGHVSLYWYRQALGQGPEFLTYFNYEAQQDKSGLPNDRFSAERPEGSISTLTIQRTEQRDSAMYRCASSFRAKVETQYFGPGTRLLVL.